What follows are 15 T cell receptor beta chains derived from one specimen sequenced in a study of shared clonotypes between healthy human individuals. Assay used: immunoSEQ multiplex PCR; TCRdb lists only in-frame clones, some missing. The sample gives roughly 760,000 clones, roughly 70% of which show up once; around 1.6% is in the top ten. What was sequenced was memory CD4+ T cells sorted from blood. The subset here: CD45RA-negative fraction. All receptors come from a woman aged 25 to 39 in good health.

The V gene is TRBV7-6, the J gene TRBJ2-6; D is unresolved. CDR1 and CDR2 from the germline V gene are SGHVS and FNYEAQ. The CDR3 sequence is 15 residues long. Trimming left V 4 bases short and J 3 bases short, with 10 bases between. The CDR3 region is CASSSPLSGANVLTF. The CDR3 DNA is TGTGCCAGCAGCTCCCCTTTGAGTGGGGCCAACGTCCTGACTTTC.

This clone has more than one count but fewer than ten. The rearrangement joins TRBV19 to TRBJ1-1, with a tentative D call TRBD1 (5 bases). Trimming pared 6 bases from V and 2 bases from J, leaving 31 bases between. The germline gives CDR1 LNHDA, CDR2 SQIVND (reference sequence). CDR3 length: 20 amino acids. As DNA, the CDR3 is TGTGCCAGTAGCCCTACGGCCTGGACAAGACCAACAAGACTCAACACTGAAGCTTTCTTT. This gives the protein CASSPTAWTRPTRLNTEAFF.

The chain uses TRBV19 and TRBJ2-1; 7 bases are a match to TRBD2. The CDR3 has 15 residues. After removal of 8 bases from V and 7 bases from J, the junction contained 14 bases not matched to a gene. Germline V CDR1 and CDR2: LNHDA, SQIVND (reference sequence). The CDR3 nucleotides are TGTGCCAGTCGGATAACGGGATTCGGGGGGAATGAGCAGTTCTTC. Its protein is CASRITGFGGNEQFF.

The V and J genes are TRBV10-3 and TRBJ2-3; 9 bases line up with TRBD1. CDR3 length: 15 residues. The V gene end was trimmed by 10 bases and the J gene end by 1 base; junction bases not matched to a gene: 9. CDR1 and CDR2 (germline): ENHRY, SYGVKD. The CDR3 sequence: CANPQGADGTDTQYF. The CDR3 region has the DNA TGTGCCAACCCACAGGGGGCCGATGGCACAGATACGCAGTATTTT.

CDR3 nucleotides: TGTGCCACCAGCAGAACCGGGACTAGCGGGTATAGGCGCGTCGGGGAGCTGTTTTTT. This sequence encodes CATSRTGTSGYRRVGELFF. The V call is TRBV15, the J call TRBJ2-2, with TRBD2 identical over 12 bases. V lost 2 bases to trimming and J lost 7 bases; unmatched junction nucleotides: 14. This CDR3 has 19 residues. CDR1 is LNHNV and CDR2 is YYDKDF in the germline V gene (reference sequence).

J is TRBJ2-3 and V is TRBV7-8; TRBD1 or TRBD2 may be the D gene (6 bases each). This CDR3 spans 14 amino acids. Trimming pared 4 bases from V and 6 bases from J, leaving 14 bases between. CDR1 and CDR2 from the germline V gene are SGHVS and FQNEAQ. CDR3 nucleotide sequence: TGTGCCAGCAGCTCACGGAGGGGGTTTGATACGCAGTATTTT. It specifies CASSSRRGFDTQYF.

The chain employs TRBV30 and TRBJ1-1; weak D call: TRBD1 (6 bases). V was clipped by 0 bases and J by 4 bases, with 21 bases between them. The CDR3 loop spans 17 amino acids. The germline V gene has CDR1 GTSNPN and CDR2 SVGIG (reference sequence). CDR3 sequence reads: CAWSVSLSGARTTEAFF. CDR3 nucleotide sequence: TGTGCCTGGAGTGTGTCGCTGTCGGGGGCGCGGACCACTGAAGCTTTCTTT.

The sample holds many counts of this clone. This chain joins TRBV29-1 and TRBJ2-7; D not resolved. Germline V gene data show CDR1 as SQVTM and CDR2 as ANQGSEA. V gave up 4 bases and J gave up 6 bases, with 13 bases separating them. The CDR3 has 12 residues. CDR3 sequence: CSVVNSRREQYF. CDR3 sequence (DNA): TGCAGCGTTGTTAACAGTAGGCGCGAGCAGTACTTC.

This clone came up once. The chain carries TRBV27 and TRBJ2-2; D uncertain. Germline CDR1 reads MNHEY; CDR2 reads SMNVEV (reference sequence). Deletions cut 2 bases from V and 5 bases from J, with 12 bases between. This CDR3 region has 15 residues. This CDR3 reads CASSLSSPRTGELFF. CDR3 bases: TGTGCCAGCAGTTTAAGTAGCCCCAGGACCGGGGAGCTGTTTTTT.

The rearrangement joins TRBV9 to TRBJ2-1; 12 bases map to TRBD2. Germline assignment: CDR1 SGDLS and CDR2 YYNGEE. V shed 0 bases and J 7 bases; nucleotides not matched to a gene: 5. This CDR3 comprises 16 residues. CDR3 in amino acids: CASSVGLAGGENEQFF. As DNA, the CDR3 is TGTGCCAGCAGCGTAGGTCTAGCGGGAGGGGAGAATGAGCAGTTCTTC.

This clone appeared a few times. The identical CDR3 is also encoded by other nucleotide sequences in the sample. The CDR3 protein is CASSLALAGYEQYF. The CDR3 region has the DNA TGCGCCAGCAGCTTGGCGCTAGCGGGCTACGAGCAGTACTTC. V and J are TRBV5-1 and TRBJ2-7; the match to TRBD2 covers 8 bases. This CDR3 is built from 14 residues. V trimming: 0 bases; J trimming: 3 bases; junction bases outside the gene matches: 2. Germline lookup yields CDR1 SGHRS and CDR2 YFSETQ. The variable domain in full, with the rest retrieved from reference TRBV5-1 and TRBJ2-7, is KAGVTQTPRYLIKTRGQQVTLSCSPISGHRSVSWYQQTPGQGLQFLFEYFSETQRNKGNFPGRFSGRQFSNSRSEMNVSTLELGDSALYLCASSLALAGYEQYFGPGTRLTVT.

The chain joins TRBV7-9 to TRBJ1-1; 7 bases agree with TRBD1. The CDR3 runs to 14 residues. Germline V gene data show CDR1 as SEHNR and CDR2 as FQNEAQ (reference sequence). V trimming: 4 bases; J trimming: 4 bases; junction bases outside the gene matches: 6. CDR3 amino acids: CASSYHRGITEAFF. The CDR3 DNA follows: TGTGCCAGCAGCTACCACAGGGGTATCACTGAAGCTTTCTTT.

This chain connects TRBV6-6 to TRBJ2-7; 7 positions match TRBD1. Losses at the gene ends were 7 bases for V and 2 bases for J; bases not matched to a gene: 8. The CDR3 sequence is 14 residues long. Germline V gives CDR1 MNHNY, CDR2 SVGAGI (reference sequence). CDR3 in DNA: TGTGCCAGCACACGGACAGGCGTTACCTACGAGCAGTACTTC. This codes for CASTRTGVTYEQYF.

V gene TRBV28 combines with J gene TRBJ1-4; D is unresolved. Deletions cut 7 bases from V and 10 bases from J, with 22 bases between. The CDR3 loop spans 15 amino acids. The germline V gene has CDR1 MDHEN and CDR2 SYDVKM. The CDR3 DNA reads TGTGCCAGCACCGCCGTGGGCACCACTAAGGGAAAACTGTTTTTT. This translates into CASTAVGTTKGKLFF.

As regards this clone: A read error may produce the germline difference seen at one junction end. The chain is built from TRBV20-1 and TRBJ2-7; D possibly corresponds to TRBD1 (6 bases). The CDR3 runs 11 residues. From germline, CDR1 is DFQATT and CDR2 SNEGSKA (reference sequence). The CDR3 nucleotides read TGCAGTGCTGGAGACAGGCTGAGGGAGTACTTC. It yields the protein CSAGDRLREYF.